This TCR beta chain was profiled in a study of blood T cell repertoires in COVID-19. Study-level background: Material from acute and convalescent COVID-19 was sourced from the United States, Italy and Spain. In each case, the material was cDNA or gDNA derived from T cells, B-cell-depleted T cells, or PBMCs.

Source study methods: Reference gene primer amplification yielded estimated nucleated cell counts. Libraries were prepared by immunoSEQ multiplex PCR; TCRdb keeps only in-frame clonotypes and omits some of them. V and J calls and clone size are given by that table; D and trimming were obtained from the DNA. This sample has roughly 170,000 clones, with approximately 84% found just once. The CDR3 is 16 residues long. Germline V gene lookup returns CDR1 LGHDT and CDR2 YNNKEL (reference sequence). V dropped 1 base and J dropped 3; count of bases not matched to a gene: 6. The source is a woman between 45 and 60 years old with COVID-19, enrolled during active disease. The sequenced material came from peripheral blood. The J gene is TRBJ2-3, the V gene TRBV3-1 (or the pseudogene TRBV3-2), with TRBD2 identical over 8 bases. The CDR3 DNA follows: TGTGCCAGCAGCCAAGCGGGGGGGCCCTTGACAGATACGCAGTATTTT. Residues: CASSQAGGPLTDTQYF.